This entry concerns a single T cell receptor (beta chain). The table came from immunoSEQ multiplex PCR; TCRdb's copy has only in-frame clones and leaves some out. The sample records about 730,000 clones, over 75% being singletons. This entry is derived from a study of shared T cell receptors in the human thymus. The CDR3 is 13 residues long. With 3 bases removed from V and 4 bases from J, the gap between germline ends came to 10 bases. The germline CDR1 and CDR2 sequences are SGHDN and FVKESK. These same data were also listed under a study on human thymus T cells. That source adds: All donors were healthy Finnish infants who were undergoing corrective surgery to treat congenital heart defects. Corrective cardiac operations yielded the resected thymus tissue.

Sequenced material: thymocytes. The sequence was obtained from a girl in the first two years of life with a congenital heart defect. This chain joins TRBV14 and TRBJ2-7, with a weak D call TRBD1 (5 bases). The CDR3 loop is CASSHRHRYEQYF. The CDR3 DNA is TGTGCCAGCAGCCACCGACACAGGTACGAGCAGTACTTC.